The TCR beta chain under discussion was sequenced for a study of blood T cell repertoires in COVID-19. Study background: Specimens from acute and convalescent COVID-19 originated in the United States, Italy and Spain.

Only in-frame clones appear in the TCRdb table, and some are missing; sequencing was by immunoSEQ multiplex PCR. The sample shows about 160,000 clones, 79% of them seen only once. The Seattle patients, enrolled during active infection, were followed longitudinally. This CDR3 has 13 amino acids. Trimming cost V 7 bases and J 6 bases, with 14 bases left between them. This clone has just one count. Sequenced sample: peripheral blood. This clonotype was sampled from a woman aged 55-69 years with COVID-19, enrolled during active disease. This chain links TRBV5-3 with TRBJ1-5, with TRBD1 as a possible D gene (5 bases). TRBV5-3 qualifies as an ORF whose function is uncertain. The DNA for the CDR3 is TGTGCCAGAGAGCAGGGCCGTGGTCAGCCCCAGCATTTT. This encodes CAREQGRGQPQHF.